This TCR beta chain was recorded in a study of cytomegalovirus exposure and HLA in healthy donors. Across the study: It was reported in a later analysis that the 100 to 150 validation repertoires used the same platform as the 550 to 800 first-cohort repertoires.

Note on this clone: The antigen is not known.

Findings and limits, study-wide: A few of the chains that were CMV-associated were confirmed in vitro to be specific for CMV antigens. The study listed approximately 160 cytomegalovirus-associated TCR beta chains.

Using immunoSEQ multiplex PCR, the repertoire was profiled, and TCRdb retains in-frame clones only, with some absent. The sample carries under 200,000 clones, roughly nine tenths recorded once. This CDR3 is 14 amino acids long. CDR1 and CDR2 from the germline V gene are SNHLY and FYNNEI. V shed 9 bases and J 4 bases; nucleotides not matched to a gene: 11. Sequencing was performed on PBMCs. The chain uses TRBV2 and TRBJ1-2, with 7 bases matching TRBD1. This TCR came from a woman aged 18-29 years in good health and CMV-seropositive. In nucleotides, the CDR3 is TGTGCCAGTCAATCCGGGACAGCTATCTATGGCTACACCTTC. This sequence encodes CASQSGTAIYGYTF. Full variable domain (rest looked up from reference TRBV2 and TRBJ1-2): EPEVTQTPSHQVTQMGQEVILRCVPISNHLYFYWYRQILGQKVEFLVSFYNNEISEKSEIFDDQFSVERPDGSNFTLKIRSTKLEDSAMYFCASQSGTAIYGYTFGSGTRLTVV.